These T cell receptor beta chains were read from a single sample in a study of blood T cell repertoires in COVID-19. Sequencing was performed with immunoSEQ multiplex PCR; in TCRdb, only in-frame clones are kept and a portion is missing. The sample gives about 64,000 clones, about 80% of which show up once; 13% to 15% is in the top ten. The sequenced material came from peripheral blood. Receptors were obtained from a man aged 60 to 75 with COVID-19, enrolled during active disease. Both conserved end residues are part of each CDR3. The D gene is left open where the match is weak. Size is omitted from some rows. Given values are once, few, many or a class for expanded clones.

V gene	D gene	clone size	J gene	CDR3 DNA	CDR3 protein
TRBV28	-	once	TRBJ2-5	TGTGCCATCCTCCCGCACAGGGACCAAGAGACCCAGTACTTC	CAILPHRDQETQYF
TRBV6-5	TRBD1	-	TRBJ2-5	TGTGCCAGCACGCCCCAGGGGGTCTGGGAGACCCAGTACTTC	CASTPQGVWETQYF
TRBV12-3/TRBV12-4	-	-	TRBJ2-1	TGTGCCTCAACGGGGTACAATGAGCAGTTCTTC	CASTGYNEQFF
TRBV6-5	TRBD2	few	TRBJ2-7	TGTGCCAGCAGGGCTAGCGGGATTGCCGAGCAGTACTTC	CASRASGIAEQYF
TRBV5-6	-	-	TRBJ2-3	TGTGCCAGCACCCCTTCCCAGGGAACAGATACGCAGTATTTT	CASTPSQGTDTQYF
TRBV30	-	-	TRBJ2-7	TGTGCCTGGAGACGGCCGCCCCTTGGCAGGGCGCGAGTCGGCGAGCAGTACTTC	CAWRRPPLGRARVGEQYF
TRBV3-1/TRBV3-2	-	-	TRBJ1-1	TGTGCCAGCAGCCAAGTCGGCAGGGCAAACACTGAAGCTTTCTTT	CASSQVGRANTEAFF
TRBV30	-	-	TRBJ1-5	TGTGCCTGGAGTGTACAAGGGGCAGGCAATCAGCCCCAGCATTTT	CAWSVQGAGNQPQHF
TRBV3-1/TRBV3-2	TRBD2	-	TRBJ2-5	TGTGCCAGCAGCCTTAGCGGGAGTCTAGAGACCCAGTACTTC	CASSLSGSLETQYF
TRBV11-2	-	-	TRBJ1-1	TGTGCCAGCAGCCCCCCGAGGGAGGTGAACACTGAAGCTTTCTTT	CASSPPREVNTEAFF
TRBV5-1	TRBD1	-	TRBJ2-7	TGCGCCAGCAGCTCGGGACAGGGAGTATCCGAGCAGTACTTC	CASSSGQGVSEQYF
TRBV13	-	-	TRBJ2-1	TGTGCCAGCAGCTTAGGCCTGGGACTTCTCAGCTCCTACAATGAGCAGTTCTTC	CASSLGLGLLSSYNEQFF
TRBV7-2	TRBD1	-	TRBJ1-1	TGTGCCAGCAGCTTAGGTCCGTCGACAGGGCGTGGGGAAGCTTTCTTT	CASSLGPSTGRGEAFF
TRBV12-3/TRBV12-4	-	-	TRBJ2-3	TGTGCCAGCAGTTTAAGAGGAGCGGGTACGCAGTATTTT	CASSLRGAGTQYF
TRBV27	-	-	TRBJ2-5	TGTGCCAGCAGTTTGGGCCACCGGGAGACCCAGTACTTC	CASSLGHRETQYF
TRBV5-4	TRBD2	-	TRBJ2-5	TGTGCCAGCAGCTTCTTAGCGGGGGAAGAGACCCAGTACTTC	CASSFLAGEETQYF
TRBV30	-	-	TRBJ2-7	TGTGCCTGGAGTGGAGGGGGACCATACGAGCAGTACTTC	CAWSGGGPYEQYF
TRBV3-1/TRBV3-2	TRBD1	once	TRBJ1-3	TGTGCCAGCAGCCAAGGGGACAGGGAAAGCACCATATATTTT	CASSQGDRESTIYF
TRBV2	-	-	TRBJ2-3	TGTGCCAGCAGAGAAGGCGCAGATACGCAGTATTTT	CASREGADTQYF
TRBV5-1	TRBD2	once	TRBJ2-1	TGCGCCAGCAGCGGGGGACTAGCGGGTCCCTACAATGAGCAGTTCTTC	CASSGGLAGPYNEQFF
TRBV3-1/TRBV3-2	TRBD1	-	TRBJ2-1	TGTGCCAGCAGCACCCGACAGGGAAAACATGAGCAGTTCTTC	CASSTRQGKHEQFF
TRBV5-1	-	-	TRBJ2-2	TGCGCCAGCAGCTTACGCGCCGAATTTACCGGGGAGCTGTTTTTT	CASSLRAEFTGELFF
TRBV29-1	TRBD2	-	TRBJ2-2	TGCAGCGTTGGGACTAGCGGGATTCGGAGTGTCGGGGAGCTGTTTTTT	CSVGTSGIRSVGELFF
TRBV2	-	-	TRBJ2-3	TGTGCCAGCAGTGAACAACTCGCAGATACGCAGTATTTT	CASSEQLADTQYF
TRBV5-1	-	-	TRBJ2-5	TGCGCCAGCAGCTTAGACAGCCAAGAGACCCAGTACTTC	CASSLDSQETQYF
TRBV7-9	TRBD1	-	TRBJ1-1	TGTGCCAGCAGCTTAGCCGGGACAGGGGGCTACACTGAAGCTTTCTTT	CASSLAGTGGYTEAFF
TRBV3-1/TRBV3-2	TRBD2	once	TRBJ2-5	TGTGCCAGCGGGCTAGCGGGAGTAGGGGAGACCCAGTACTTC	CASGLAGVGETQYF
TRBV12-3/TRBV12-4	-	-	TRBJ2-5	TGTGCCAGCAGTTTAGCCTACCAGGGGACCCAGTACTTC	CASSLAYQGTQYF
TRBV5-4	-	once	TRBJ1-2	TGTGCCAGCAGCGAAGCGGACAGCAGTACCTATGGCTACACCTTC	CASSEADSSTYGYTF
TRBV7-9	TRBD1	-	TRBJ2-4	TGTGCCAGCAGCTCCGCATACACAGGGGGTGTCAAAAACATTCAGTACTTC	CASSSAYTGGVKNIQYF
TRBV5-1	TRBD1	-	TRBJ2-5	TGCGCCAGCAGCATCTCGACAGGGGGGGTAGAGACCCAGTACTTC	CASSISTGGVETQYF
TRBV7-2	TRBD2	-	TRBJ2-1	TGTGCCAGCAGCTTCATAGCGGGGGGAGGCAATGAGCAGTTCTTC	CASSFIAGGGNEQFF
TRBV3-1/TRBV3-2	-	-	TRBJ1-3	TGTGCCAGCAGCCAGTCAGGGGGAAACACCATATATTTT	CASSQSGGNTIYF
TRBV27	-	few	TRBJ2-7	TGTGCCAGCCGGACTATTTACGAGCAGTACTTC	CASRTIYEQYF
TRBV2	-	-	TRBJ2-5	TGTGCCAGCCTGGCGGGAGAGACCCAGTACTTC	CASLAGETQYF
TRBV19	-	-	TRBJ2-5	TGTGCCAGTAGTATAACCGGTGGGAGGGAGACCCAGTACTTC	CASSITGGRETQYF
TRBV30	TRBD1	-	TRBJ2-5	TGTGCCTGGAGTGATTTAGGGGGCAGGGAAGAGACCCAGTACTTC	CAWSDLGGREETQYF
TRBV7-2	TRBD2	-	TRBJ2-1	TGTGCCAGCAGACACGGACTAGCGGGGTTTGAGCAGTTCTTC	CASRHGLAGFEQFF
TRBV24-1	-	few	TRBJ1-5	TGTGCCACCAGTAAGTGGGGGGATCAGCCCCAGCATTTT	CATSKWGDQPQHF
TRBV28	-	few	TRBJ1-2	TGTGCCAGCACCCCGGGGGACTCCTGGGACTATGGCTACACCTTC	CASTPGDSWDYGYTF
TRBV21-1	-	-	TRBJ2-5	TGTGCCAGCAGCAAGGGGACCCAACAGGGGGGGCGCAGAGAGACCCAGTACTTC	CASSKGTQQGGRRETQYF
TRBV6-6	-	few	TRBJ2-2	TGTGCCAGCAGCGAGAGTAGCGGAAACACCGGGGAGCTGTTTTTT	CASSESSGNTGELFF
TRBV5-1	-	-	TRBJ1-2	TGCGCCAGCAGCTTGGGGGCCTCCTATGGCTACACCTTC	CASSLGASYGYTF